A single sample is the source of the 24 T cell receptor beta chains below, sequenced in a study of T-cell reconstitution after alpha-beta-depleted transplantation in children. Preparation of the TCRbeta library involved a method that used unique molecular identifiers. Each CDR3 protein gets one entry after TCRdb re-called the PCR reads with MiXCR. The table lists approximately 500,000 distinct CDR3 sequences, more than 9% of them singletons. Material: PBMCs, obtained before TCRalphabeta/CD19-depleted stem cell transplant. These receptors all come from a child aged 2 to 15 with inherited bone marrow failure, due to receive a stem cell transplant.

The rearrangement links TRBV28 to TRBJ2-7; 7 nucleotides agree with TRBD2. The germline CDR1 and CDR2 sequences are MDHEN and SYDVKM. Trimming took 4 bases from V and 6 from J; bases not matched to a gene: 15. This CDR3 contains 16 residues. CDR3 amino acids: CASSSPLGREFSEQYF. CDR3 nucleotide sequence: TGTGCCAGCAGTTCCCCTTTGGGGCGGGAGTTTAGCGAGCAGTACTTC.

There are many counts of this clonotype. The chain couples TRBV30 to TRBJ1-2; 11 bases agree with TRBD1. The CDR3 runs 15 residues. Trimming cost V 3 bases and J 4 bases; bases outside gene matches: 7. From germline, CDR1 is GTSNPN and CDR2 SVGIG (reference sequence). Here the CDR3 DNA reads TGTGCCTGGAGAACAAGGACAGGGGGCGGCTATGGCTACACCTTC. Translated: CAWRTRTGGGYGYTF.

This clonotype appeared many times. This chain links TRBV7-9 with TRBJ2-2; D possibly corresponds to TRBD2 (6 bases). V gave up 5 bases and J gave up 6 bases, with 19 bases separating them. Germline CDR1 and CDR2: SEHNR and FQNEAQ (reference sequence). CDR3 size: 16 residues. CDR3 loop: CASSGLAGSGSGELFF. DNA of the CDR3: TGTGCCAGCAGCGGCCTCGCGGGGAGCGGCTCCGGGGAGCTGTTTTTT.

The chain uses TRBV6-1 and TRBJ2-2; TRBD1 matches 9 bases. V lost 6 bases and J lost 4; bases outside the gene matches: 15. This CDR3 spans 18 amino acids. The germline gives CDR1 MNHNS, CDR2 SASEGT. The CDR3 DNA is TGTGCCAGCAGAAGGGGGGACAGGGCGACCTCGGGCACCGGGGAGCTGTTTTTT. Encoded protein: CASRRGDRATSGTGELFF.

This clonotype was recorded many times. The chain employs TRBV7-2 and TRBJ1-2; 9 bases map to TRBD1. CDR3 length: 16 amino acids. Per the germline V gene, CDR1 is SGHTA and CDR2 is FQGNSA. V shed 1 base, J shed 6 bases, and the junction held 9 bases outside the gene matches. CDR3 sequence (DNA): TGTGCCAGCAGCTTAGGTGGTCGGGACAGGGCCCATGGCTACACCTTC. This sequence encodes CASSLGGRDRAHGYTF.

This clonotype was detected ten times or more. The chain joins TRBV27 to TRBJ2-7; 9 nucleotides line up with TRBD2. With V trimmed by 2 bases and J by 6 bases, 5 bases remained unmatched. CDR1 and CDR2 from the germline V gene are MNHEY and SMNVEV (reference sequence). The CDR3 runs to 14 residues. DNA of the CDR3: TGTGCCAGCAGTTTAAGCTGGACTAGCGTCGAGCAGTACTTC. Its translation is CASSLSWTSVEQYF.

This clonotype was observed at least ten times. This chain connects TRBV6-1 to TRBJ2-3; 9 bases line up with TRBD1. This CDR3 has 13 residues. Looked up from germline, CDR1 is MNHNS and CDR2 is SASEGT. The trim removed 6 bases at V and 6 bases at J, leaving 4 bases unmatched. CDR3 sequence reads: CASSDRGLDTQYF. DNA of the CDR3: TGTGCCAGCAGCGACAGGGGGTTGGATACGCAGTATTTT.

This clonotype has just a few counts. The chain recombines TRBV4-1 with TRBJ2-6, with 12 nucleotides matching TRBD2. V dropped 0 bases and J dropped 1; count of bases not matched to a gene: 4. CDR1 and CDR2 (germline): MGHRA, YSYEKL. CDR3 length equals 19 residues. The CDR3 DNA follows: TGCGCCAGCAGCCAAGATCGACTAGCGGGAGTGTCTGGGGCCAACGTCCTGACTTTC. Its translation: CASSQDRLAGVSGANVLTF.

This clonotype was seen many times. The CDR3 is CASSSGGSPFYEQYF. For the CDR3, the DNA is TGTGCCAGCAGTTCGGGTGGCTCCCCCTTCTACGAGCAGTACTTC. The V call is TRBV6-5, the J call TRBJ2-7, with D unclear. The CDR3 consists of 15 residues. Germline CDR1 MNHEY, CDR2 SVGAGI. V was shortened by 4 bases and J by 3 bases, with 16 bases between the two germline ends.

This clonotype was detected many times. The gene calls are TRBV12-3 or TRBV12-4 and TRBJ1-1; D uncertain. This CDR3 comprises 15 residues. V was pared by 1 base and J by 6 bases, with 15 bases between. The CDR3 protein is CASSLGHGSQSEAFF. The DNA for the CDR3 is TGTGCCAGCAGTTTAGGGCACGGGTCCCAATCTGAAGCTTTCTTT.

This sequence joins TRBV30 and TRBJ2-1; D tentatively reads TRBD1 or TRBD2 (5 bases each). The CDR3 is 13 amino acids. The V gene lost 1 base and the J gene lost 3 bases, with 7 bases spanning the gap. Germline CDR1 and CDR2: GTSNPN and SVGIG (reference sequence). CDR3 DNA: TGTGCCTGGAGTGGAGGGGTCTACAATGAGCAGTTCTTC. As protein: CAWSGGVYNEQFF. Full variable domain (remainder filled in from reference TRBV30 and TRBJ2-1): SQTIHQWPATLVQPVGSPLSLECTVEGTSNPNLYWYRQAAGRGLQLLFYSVGIGQISSEVPQNLSASRPQDRQFILSSKKLLLSDSGFYLCAWSGGVYNEQFFGPGTRLTVL.

This clonotype has ten or more counts. The chain's CDR3 is CAISEETGGEQYF. The CDR3 nucleotides are TGTGCCATCAGTGAAGAGACAGGGGGTGAGCAGTACTTC. This sequence joins TRBV10-3 and TRBJ2-7; TRBD1 aligns across 9 bases. The CDR3 covers 13 residues. V lost 3 bases to trimming and J lost 7 bases; unmatched junction nucleotides: 4. CDR1 ENHRY and CDR2 SYGVKD come from the germline V gene.

A word on this clonotype: A single base separates this from a much larger clone, so it may be a read error. The chain is built from TRBV11-2 and TRBJ2-7; no clear D gene. CDR3 length: 15 amino acids. The germline CDR1 and CDR2 sequences are SGHAT and FQNNGV. In DNA, the CDR3 is TGTACCAGCAGCTTAGAGGACCATAGCTCCTACGAGCAGTACTTC. It codes for CTSSLEDHSSYEQYF. The variable domain in full, with the rest retrieved from reference TRBV11-2 and TRBJ2-7, is EAGVAQSPRYKIIEKRQSVAFWCNPISGHATLYWYQQILGQGPKLLIQFQNNGVVDDSQLPKDRFSAERLKGVDSTLKIQPAKLEDSAVYLCTSSLEDHSSYEQYFGPGTRLTVT.

The chain has TRBV7-2 and TRBJ2-1; D uncertain. The germline CDR1 and CDR2 sequences are SGHTA and FQGNSA. The CDR3 covers 15 residues. V was pared by 3 bases and J by 4 bases, with 13 bases between. The CDR3 DNA sequence: TGTGCCAGCAGCTTCCAGACGTTTGGGTACAATGAGCAGTTCTTC. Its protein is CASSFQTFGYNEQFF.

This clonotype was seen at least ten times. The chain couples TRBV5-1 to TRBJ2-3, with 9 bases identical to TRBD1. Trimming removed 2 bases from V and 7 bases from J; junction bases left unmatched: 11. From germline, CDR1 is SGHRS and CDR2 YFSETQ. The CDR3 spans 16 residues. For the CDR3, the DNA is TGCGCCAGCAGCTTCCCTCGGGGACAGGGAGTAAATACGCAGTATTTT. It translates to CASSFPRGQGVNTQYF.

The sample holds many counts of this clonotype. V usage is TRBV5-1 and J usage is TRBJ2-2; D remains unclear. V lost 0 bases to trimming and J lost 5 bases, with 8 bases between them. CDR1 is SGHRS and CDR2 is YFSETQ in the germline V gene. This CDR3 spans 14 amino acids. The CDR3 region is CASSLVETTGELFF. In DNA, the CDR3 is TGCGCCAGCAGCTTGGTGGAGACTACCGGGGAGCTGTTTTTT.

The gene calls are TRBV2 and TRBJ1-6; 9 bases align to TRBD1. This CDR3 has 18 residues. Germline V gene sequence: CDR1 SNHLY, CDR2 FYNNEI. The J segment lost 8 bases and the V segment lost 1 base, leaving 12 bases of the junction unmatched. The CDR3 loop is CASSEGGQGVSIDSPLHF. DNA for the CDR3: TGTGCCAGCAGTGAAGGGGGACAGGGTGTCAGTATTGATTCACCCCTCCACTTT.

The table lists this clonotype with a few counts. The chain employs TRBV7-9 and TRBJ2-3; 8 nucleotides line up with TRBD1. CDR1 and CDR2 (germline): SEHNR, FQNEAQ (reference sequence). After removal of 3 bases from V and 2 bases from J, the junction contained 4 bases not matched to a gene. The CDR3 covers 15 residues. The CDR3 DNA is TGTGCCAGCAGCTTTGGACAGGGTGACACAGATACGCAGTATTTT. It specifies CASSFGQGDTDTQYF.

This clonotype was recorded at least ten times. The chain combines TRBV7-9 with TRBJ2-3; 7 nucleotides agree with TRBD2. Germline CDR1 is SEHNR and CDR2 is FQNEAQ (reference sequence). J lost 9 bases, V lost 1 base, and 7 bases had no gene match. This CDR3 comprises 14 residues. The CDR3 spells CASSLEAGVSTQYF. The CDR3 DNA reads as TGTGCCAGCAGCTTAGAGGCGGGAGTGAGCACGCAGTATTTT.

This clonotype was counted many times. The CDR3 here is CASSPGRHGNEQFF. In DNA, the CDR3 is TGTGCCAGCAGTCCGGGACGGCATGGCAATGAGCAGTTCTTC. This chain uses TRBV12-3 or TRBV12-4 with TRBJ2-1, with D perhaps TRBD1 or TRBD2 (5 bases each). V dropped 5 bases and J dropped 6 bases, with 14 bases sitting between them. The CDR3 runs to 14 residues.

The chain couples TRBV7-9 to TRBJ1-6; 7 bases align to TRBD1. The junction had 7 bases not matched to a gene; V was cut back by 4 bases and J by 7 bases. Germline V lookup: CDR1 SEHNR, CDR2 FQNEAQ (reference sequence). The CDR3 length is 15 residues. The CDR3 DNA sequence: TGTGCCAGCAGCTCCCGACAGGGTCTCAATTCACCCCTCCACTTT. This encodes CASSSRQGLNSPLHF.

This clonotype has just a few counts. This chain joins TRBV27 and TRBJ2-7; 8 nucleotides line up with TRBD2. The V segment lost 3 bases and the J segment 4 bases; nucleotides outside the gene matches: 2. This CDR3 region has 13 residues. The germline V gene encodes CDR1 MNHEY and CDR2 SMNVEV (reference sequence). The CDR3 loop reads CASSFRGGYEQYF. As DNA, the CDR3 is TGTGCCAGCAGTTTTCGGGGGGGGTACGAGCAGTACTTC.

On this clonotype: Possible read error: a much larger clone is one base away. This chain uses TRBV4-3 with TRBJ2-1; D is possibly TRBD2 (5 bases). The germline V gene encodes CDR1 LGHNA and CDR2 YSLEER. The CDR3 runs 15 residues. The CDR3 coding sequence is TGCGCCAGCATCCAAAGAGGGAGCTCCTACAATGAGCAGTTCTTC. It codes for CASIQRGSSYNEQFF.

This clonotype was recorded at least ten times. The V and J genes are TRBV20-1 and TRBJ2-1; D call uncertain. The germline V gene has CDR1 DFQATT and CDR2 SNEGSKA (reference sequence). The CDR3 is 12 amino acids. With 4 bases removed from V and 15 bases from J, the gap between germline ends came to 19 bases. CDR3 sequence: CSAIRRSITAFF. CDR3 coding DNA: TGCAGTGCTATTCGCCGGAGCATCACCGCGTTCTTC.